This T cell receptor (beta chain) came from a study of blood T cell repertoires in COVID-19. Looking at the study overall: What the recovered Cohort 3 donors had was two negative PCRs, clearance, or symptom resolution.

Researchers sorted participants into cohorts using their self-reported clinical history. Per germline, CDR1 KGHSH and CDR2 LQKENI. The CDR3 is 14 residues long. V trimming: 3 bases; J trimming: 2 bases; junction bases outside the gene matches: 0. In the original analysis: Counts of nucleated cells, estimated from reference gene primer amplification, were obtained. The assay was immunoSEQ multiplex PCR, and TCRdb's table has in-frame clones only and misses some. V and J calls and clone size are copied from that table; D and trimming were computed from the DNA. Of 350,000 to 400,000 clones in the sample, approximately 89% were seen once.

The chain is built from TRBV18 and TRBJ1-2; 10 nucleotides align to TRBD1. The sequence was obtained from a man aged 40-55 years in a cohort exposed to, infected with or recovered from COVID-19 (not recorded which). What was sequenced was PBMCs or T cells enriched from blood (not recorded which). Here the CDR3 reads CASSPDRGNYGYTF. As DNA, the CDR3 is TGTGCCAGCTCACCGGACAGGGGGAACTATGGCTACACCTTC.